This is a list of T cell receptor beta chains from one sample in a study of OX40 agonist ivuxolimab in advanced cancers. TCRdb's table, derived via immunoSEQ multiplex PCR, lists solely in-frame clones and lacks some. The table shows roughly 38,000 clones, with 87% occurring only once. The sequences come from CD4+ or CD8+ T cells sorted from blood, collected in a trial of the OX40 agonist ivuxolimab. Receptors originate from an adult with an advanced solid tumor such as melanoma, head and neck, liver or kidney cancer. The CDR3 runs from the conserved cysteine through the conserved F or W. Some rows mark clone size as missing; the rest say once, few, many or name a class of expanded clone.

clone size	V gene	J gene	CDR3 protein
-	TRBV7-2	TRBJ2-6	CASSSGRRQSRANVLTF
-	TRBV2	TRBJ1-6	CASSLNRGRVSPLHF
-	TRBV6-1	TRBJ2-7	CASHPGLASYEQYF
few	TRBV7-9	TRBJ1-5	CASSFTDGNQPQHF
-	TRBV19	TRBJ1-5	CASSLLTQYQPQHF
-	TRBV2	TRBJ2-7	CASSELSYEQYF
once	TRBV29-1	TRBJ2-5	CSATGTGQETQYF
-	TRBV7-9	TRBJ1-1	CASSLTDSSYTEAFF
-	TRBV6-1	TRBJ2-3	CASSPADTQYF
-	TRBV11-2	TRBJ2-7	CASSLLSGVLYEQYF
-	TRBV18	TRBJ2-1	CASSPSKASGLNEQFF
-	TRBV19	TRBJ2-3	CASSIPGQGTDTQYF
-	TRBV6-5	TRBJ1-1	CASSYSPGTEAFF
-	TRBV29-1	TRBJ2-7	CSVGSSGYEQYF
-	TRBV10-2	TRBJ2-1	CASITGGYNEQFF
-	TRBV4-1	TRBJ2-1	CASSQGGSEQFF
-	TRBV11-2	TRBJ2-3	CASSLGPGGRDTQYF
-	TRBV5-8	TRBJ2-5	CASSPRGVGETQYF
once	TRBV18	TRBJ2-6	CASSQQGGGPGANVLTF